This T cell receptor (beta chain) was identified in a study of identifying expanded T cells in peripheral blood. The CDR3 totals 15 residues. V was clipped by 2 bases and J by 1 base, with 11 bases between them. Germline V lookup: CDR1 MNHEY, CDR2 SVGAGI. Clones were read by immunoSEQ multiplex PCR, and TCRdb kept only the in-frame ones, dropping some. The sample consists of about 84,000 clones, around 87% of them appearing once. The clonotype originates from a person aged 18-69 years in good health. Sequencing input: blood. The rearrangement links TRBV6-5 to TRBJ1-1; no definite D call. The CDR3 coding sequence is TGTGCCAGCAGTTACGGAAGCCTGGCGAACACTGAAGCTTTCTTT. Its protein product is CASSYGSLANTEAFF.